This entry is about one TCR beta chain. The germline gives CDR1 SGHRS, CDR2 YFSETQ. The CDR3 is made up of 18 amino acids. With 4 bases clipped from V and 4 bases from J, the junction kept 18 bases outside the gene matches. The record originates from a study of blood T cells in healthy people across ages. Primers used in a second PCR of roughly 6 to 11 cycles were a sample-barcoded 5' primer and a J-beta primer mix. A single record per CDR3 protein comes from TCRdb applying MiXCR to the 5' RACE reads. The repertoire holds over 1,200,000 distinct CDR3 sequences, with 59% as singletons. The genes are TRBV5-1 and TRBJ2-7; TRBD1 aligns across 9 bases. Sequencing was performed on blood. The receptor was derived from a man aged 18 to 29 in good health. CDR3 region: CASSPLGGADRGRYEQYF. The CDR3 coding sequence is TGCGCCAGCAGCCCCTTGGGGGGGGCGGACAGGGGAAGGTACGAGCAGTACTTC.